This entry lists 32 T cell receptor gamma chains sequenced from one sample in a study of γδ T cells in repeated Plasmodium falciparum infection (dated by TCRdb to the early 2020s). The library was prepared using multiplex PCR. Sequencing relied on an Illumina MiSeq. Clone calls in TCRdb were regenerated from the public reads with CATT, after which identical DNA sequences shared one row. The sample includes 27,000 or so gamma-chain clones, with approximately 1.5% observed a single time. Clones ranked in the top ten supply roughly a fifth of the sample. Vgamma9/Vdelta2+ and Vdelta2-negative gammadelta T cell populations were flow-sorted from peripheral blood mononuclear cells for bulk TCR repertoire analysis. Sequencing input: gamma-delta T cells from blood. These receptors all stem from a pool of human donors (malaria-infected and uninfected, not separated).

This clone was counted between two and nine times. TCRdb pairs this DNA with a much larger clone's protein that differs at residue 3, likely a read error; the protein shown was translated from the DNA. Other DNA sequences in the same sample also yield this CDR3. The chain is built from TRGV2 and TRGJ1 or TRGJ2. The J gene comes from matching the DNA to germline here; TCRdb lacks it. The length of the CDR3 is 13 residues. Germline assignment: CDR1 EGSNGY and CDR2 YDSYNSKV. CDR3 residues: CAPWDGRRYKKLF. As DNA, the CDR3 is TGTGCCCCCTGGGACGGGCGACGGTATAAGAAACTCTTT.

This clone was counted many times. TCRdb's entry gives the protein of a much larger clone, which mismatches this DNA's translation at residue 9, likely from a read error; the protein reported here is translated from the DNA. The rearrangement uses TRGV9 and TRGJP. No J gene is reported in TCRdb; it was inferred here by comparing the DNA with germline. CDR1 and CDR2 from the germline V gene are GITISATS and ISYDGTV (reference sequence). The CDR3 loop spans 17 amino acids. CDR3 region: CALWEYGQGLGKKIKVF. DNA for the CDR3: TGTGCCTTGTGGGAGTACGGACAAGGGTTGGGCAAAAAAATCAAGGTATTT.

Points on this clone: The protein TCRdb lists belongs to a much larger clone and differs from this DNA's translation at residue 8, which points to a read error; the protein shown is made from the DNA. The V gene is given as TRGV9, and no J gene call is available. This CDR3 contains 12 residues. The germline CDR1 and CDR2 sequences are GITISATS and ISYDGTV (reference sequence). The CDR3 bases are TGTGCCTTGTGGGACCTGAAAAAGGGGGGGCTCTTT. Its translation: CALWDLKKGGLF.

Remarks on this clone: This probably arose from a read error, given a far larger clone one base away. This sample includes further DNA sequences coding for the same CDR3. The rearrangement joins TRGV9 to TRGJP. TCRdb lists no J gene, so it was determined here by aligning the DNA to germline. Germline CDR1 and CDR2: GITISATS and ISYDGTV (reference sequence). The CDR3 consists of 17 residues. The DNA for the CDR3 is TGTGCCCTGTGGGAGGTGTTACAAGAGTTGGGCAAAAAAATCAAGGTATTT. This translates into CALWEVLQELGKKIKVF.

This clone appeared many times. Here the CDR3 DNA reads TGTGCCACCTGGGTGACGAGTAGTGATTGGATCAAGACGTTT. Its protein is CATWVTSSDWIKTF. This sequence joins TRGV4 and TRGJP2. Germline lookup yields CDR1 EGSTGY and CDR2 YDSYTSSV. The CDR3 has 14 residues. V trimming: 5 bases; J trimming: 2 bases; junction bases outside the gene matches: 5.

This clone was found many times. A far larger clone is a single base away, which makes a read error likely. Other DNA sequences in this specimen translate into the identical CDR3. This rearrangement joins TRGV9 to TRGJ1 or TRGJ2. TCRdb leaves out the J gene; it was filled in here by matching the DNA to germline. The length of the CDR3 is 15 residues. Looked up from germline, CDR1 is GITISATS and CDR2 is ISYDGTV (reference sequence). CDR3 sequence (DNA): TGTGCTTTGTGGGAGGTCTCCAGGAATTATTATAAGAAACTCTTT. Residues: CALWEVSRNYYKKLF.

Points on this clone: TCRdb's entry gives the protein of a much larger clone, which mismatches this DNA's translation at residue 10, likely from a read error; the protein reported here is translated from the DNA. The chain has TRGV5 and TRGJP1. TCRdb records no J gene; here it was assigned by comparing the DNA to germline. This CDR3 has 14 amino acids. Germline assignment: CDR1 VINAFY and CDR2 YDVSNSKD. In nucleotides, the CDR3 is TGTGCCACCTGGGACAGGACCACTGGTCGGTTCAAGATATTT. It translates to CATWDRTTGRFKIF.

This clone was seen repeatedly, ten times or more. V and J are TRGV5 and TRGJ1 or TRGJ2. In the absence of a J gene in TCRdb, the DNA was matched to germline to assign it here. CDR3 length: 13 amino acids. Per the germline V gene, CDR1 is VINAFY and CDR2 is YDVSNSKD. V trimming: 6 bases; J trimming: 4 bases; junction bases outside the gene matches: 9. The CDR3 region is CATWRSGYYKKLF. Written as DNA, the CDR3 is TGTGCCACCTGGCGTAGCGGGTATTATAAGAAACTCTTT.

In this sample, this clone turned up many times. A far larger clone is a single base away, which makes a read error likely. The same CDR3 is also encoded by other DNA sequences in this sample. The chain links TRGV9 to TRGJP. The CDR3 runs 13 residues. Germline-derived CDR1 and CDR2 are GITISATS and ISYDGTV (reference sequence). In DNA, the CDR3 is TGTGCCTTGTGGGAGTTGGGCAAGAAAATCAAGGTATTT. Protein: CALWELGKKIKVF.

This clone was counted many times. The TCRdb protein comes from a much larger clone and disagrees with this DNA's translation at residue 8, likely due to a read error; the protein given here is derived from the DNA. The V call is TRGV9, the J call TRGJ1 or TRGJ2. No J gene was available from TCRdb, and it was assigned here by a germline match of the DNA. V was pared by 2 bases and J by 8 bases, with 6 bases of the junction left unmatched. CDR3 length: 12 amino acids. Germline V gene sequence: CDR1 GITISATS, CDR2 ISYDGTV (reference sequence). In DNA form, the CDR3 reads TGTGCCTTGTGGGAGGCGGGGCATAAGAAACTCTTT. Translating gives CALWEAGHKKLF.

Turning to this clone: TCRdb's protein, taken from a much larger clone, differs from this DNA's translation at residue 8, likely owing to a read error; the protein displayed comes from the DNA. The chain carries TRGV4 and TRGJ1 or TRGJ2. TCRdb carries no J gene annotation; the J gene was assigned here by matching the DNA with germline. The CDR3 sequence is 13 residues long. Germline lookup yields CDR1 EGSTGY and CDR2 YDSYTSSV. The V and J ends lost 2 bases and 7 bases, in that order; junction bases with no gene match: 8. CDR3 sequence: CATWDESDYKKLF. The CDR3 DNA sequence: TGTGCCACCTGGGATGAATCGGACTATAAGAAACTCTTT.

This clone was observed a handful of times. This probably arose from a read error, given a far larger clone one base away. The V call is TRGV4, the J call TRGJ1 or TRGJ2. The CDR3 covers 14 residues. Germline V gives CDR1 EGSTGY, CDR2 YDSYTSSV. CDR3 sequence reads: CATWDGPSNYKKLF. The CDR3 nucleotides read TGTGCCACCTGGGATGGGCCTTCCAATTATAAAAAACTCTTT.

This clone showed up many times. Since a far larger clone is one base different, this is likely a read error. This chain connects TRGV9 to TRGJP. As TCRdb names no J gene, one was assigned here on the basis of a DNA match to germline. From germline, CDR1 is GITISATS and CDR2 ISYDGTV (reference sequence). The CDR3 has 16 residues. The J segment lost 11 bases and the V segment lost 2 bases, leaving 9 bases of the junction unmatched. The CDR3 protein is CALWEASELGKKIKVF. CDR3 nucleotide sequence: TGTGCCTTGTGGGAGGCCTCCGAGCTGGGCAAAAAAATCAAGGTATTT.

This clone came up a few times. The translation of this DNA and the TCRdb protein of a much larger clone differ at residue 9, probably owing to a read error; the protein shown here is translated from the DNA. V is TRGV9 and J is TRGJP. The J gene, absent from TCRdb, was called here by matching the DNA to germline. CDR3 length: 17 residues. J was trimmed by 9 bases and V by 4 bases; bases with no gene match: 12. The V gene's germline CDR1 is GITISATS and CDR2 ISYDGTV (reference sequence). The CDR3 nucleotides read TGTGCCTTGTGGGAAGACGTCATAGGGTTGGGCAAAAAAATCAAGGTATTT. It yields the protein CALWEDVIGLGKKIKVF.

With regard to this clone: The protein TCRdb gives is from a much larger clone and does not agree with this DNA's translation at residue 10, likely a read error; the protein shown here comes from the DNA. Here the V gene is TRGV9, but the J gene went uncalled. The CDR3 extends over 12 amino acids. From germline, CDR1 is GITISATS and CDR2 ISYDGTV (reference sequence). The CDR3 region is CALWEVSGKRLF. For the CDR3, the DNA is TGTGCCTTGTGGGAGGTGAGTGGGAAGAGACTCTTT.

This clone was found many times. A far more abundant clone sits one base away, making this likely a read error. The chain links TRGV9 to TRGJ1 or TRGJ2. This CDR3 has 18 residues. The V gene's germline CDR1 is GITISATS and CDR2 ISYDGTV (reference sequence). The CDR3 bases are TGCGCCTTGTGGGAGGGCCACCCGGGTCCCATACGCTACCTAAAGAAACTCTTT. Translated, it gives CALWEGHPGPIRYLKKLF.

With regard to this clone: This DNA translates differently at residue 10 from the TCRdb protein, which is that of a much larger clone; a read error is likely, and the protein shown is the DNA's own translation. This chain joins TRGV2 and TRGJ1 or TRGJ2. Germline assignment: CDR1 EGSNGY and CDR2 YDSYNSKV. The CDR3 has 13 amino acids. CDR3 in amino acids: CATWDFLYYEKLF. The CDR3, as DNA: TGTGCCACCTGGGATTTCCTTTATTATGAGAAACTCTTT.

Worth noting for this clone: A far larger clone lies a single base away; this is likely a read error. This specimen includes other DNA sequences encoding the same CDR3. The V call is TRGV9, the J call TRGJP. TCRdb leaves out the J gene; it was filled in here by matching the DNA to germline. Germline loops: CDR1 GITISATS, CDR2 ISYDGTV (reference sequence). The CDR3 runs 17 residues. Written as DNA, the CDR3 is TGCGCCTTGTGGGAAGGCGAAGACGAGTTGGGCAAAAAAATCAAGGTATTT. Translated: CALWEGEDELGKKIKVF.

This clone was seen ten or more times. The protein given by TCRdb reflects a much larger clone and differs at residue 10 from this DNA's translation, likely from a read error; the protein shown is the DNA's translation. The genes are TRGV9 and TRGJP. TCRdb gives no J gene; it was assigned here by matching the DNA to germline. The V and J ends lost 0 bases and 7 bases, in that order; junction bases with no gene match: 12. CDR1 and CDR2 from the germline V gene are GITISATS and ISYDGTV (reference sequence). This CDR3 spans 19 amino acids. The CDR3 sequence is CALWEVHLVGELGKKIKVF. The DNA of the CDR3 is TGTGCCTTGTGGGAGGTGCATTTGGTGGGGGAGTTGGGCAAAAAAATCAAGGTATTT.

The table lists this clone with many counts. TCRdb attributes to this sequence the protein of a much larger clone, which differs from the DNA translation at residue 8; a read error is likely, and the protein displayed is translated from the DNA. The sample holds other DNA sequences that translate to the same CDR3. The chain links TRGV9 to TRGJP. Germline values: CDR1 GITISATS, CDR2 ISYDGTV (reference sequence). The CDR3 length is 15 residues. The CDR3 region is CALWEVESGKKIKVF. The DNA of the CDR3 is TGTGCCTTGTGGGAGGTGGAGTCGGGCAAAAAAATCAAGGTATTT.

The sample holds a few counts of this clone. Only one base separates this from a far larger clonotype, so it likely reflects a read error. The sample has other DNA sequences that encode this CDR3 too. The chain uses TRGV9 and TRGJP. The J gene is not listed in TCRdb, so it was assigned here from a DNA match to germline. CDR3 length: 20 residues. Per the germline V gene, CDR1 is GITISATS and CDR2 is ISYDGTV (reference sequence). Here the CDR3 reads CALWDNHPYSQELGKKIKVF. The CDR3 coding sequence is TGTGCCTTATGGGATAATCACCCCTACTCGCAAGAGTTGGGCAAAAAAATCAAGGTATTT.

This clone was observed a handful of times. This is likely an artifact of a read error, given a far larger clone one base away. Different DNA sequences within this sample yield the same CDR3. Here the V gene is TRGV9, but the J gene went uncalled. Germline CDR1 reads GITISATS; CDR2 reads ISYDGTV (reference sequence). The CDR3 is made up of 13 amino acids. CDR3 in amino acids: CALFELGKKIKVF. The CDR3 bases are TGTGCCTTGTTCGAGTTGGGCAAAAAAATCAAGGTGTTT.

This clone was seen many times. It is likely a read error: a sequence one base away is far more abundant. The same CDR3 also results from other DNA sequences found in this sample. The chain is built from TRGV9 and TRGJ1 or TRGJ2. TCRdb supplies no J gene; here it was assigned by aligning the nucleotide sequence to germline. CDR3 size: 11 residues. From germline, CDR1 is GITISATS and CDR2 ISYDGTV (reference sequence). DNA for the CDR3: TGTGCCCTGTGGGAGCAAAGGAAGAAACTCTTT. Residues: CALWEQRKKLF.

In regard to this clone: Only one base separates this from a far larger clonotype, so it likely reflects a read error. The same CDR3 arises from other DNA sequences in this sample as well. The CDR3 loop reads CALWEVRGQLGKKIKVF. CDR3 bases: TGTGCCTTGTGGGAGGTGCGGGGGCAATTGGGCAAAAAGATCAAGGTATTT. The chain uses TRGV9 and TRGJP. Here the J gene was assigned by germline matching of the DNA, as TCRdb has none. The CDR3 sequence is 17 residues long. Germline CDR1 GITISATS, CDR2 ISYDGTV (reference sequence).

This clone has only a few counts. The protein recorded in TCRdb matches a much larger clone and deviates from this DNA's translation at residue 3, suggesting a read error; the protein here is obtained by translating the DNA. The rearrangement joins TRGV4 to TRGJ1 or TRGJ2. The J gene was not available in TCRdb and was assigned here by matching the DNA to germline segments. The CDR3 extends over 13 amino acids. The germline gives CDR1 EGSTGY, CDR2 YDSYTSSV. The CDR3 coding sequence is TGTGCCCCCTGGGATGGGCCGTGGAGTAAGAAACTCTTT. It translates to CAPWDGPWSKKLF.

There are a few counts of this clone. A far larger clone is just one base off, so this is likely a read error. Distinct nucleotide sequences in the sample also encode this CDR3. CDR3 amino acids: CATWDGRLYKKLF. The CDR3 nucleotides read TGTGCTACCTGGGATGGGCGGCTTTATAAGAAACTCTTT. The chain carries TRGV4 and TRGJ1 or TRGJ2. The J gene was not available in TCRdb and was assigned here by matching the DNA to germline segments. Germline V gives CDR1 EGSTGY, CDR2 YDSYTSSV. The CDR3 is 13 amino acids.

For this clone: TCRdb attributes to this sequence the protein of a much larger clone, which differs from the DNA translation at residue 12; a read error is likely, and the protein displayed is translated from the DNA. The J gene is TRGJP, the V gene TRGV9. TCRdb gives no J gene; it was assigned here by matching the DNA to germline. CDR1 and CDR2 from the germline V gene are GITISATS and ISYDGTV (reference sequence). CDR3 length: 18 amino acids. CDR3 residues: CALWDQGAFGLCKKIKVF. The CDR3 bases are TGTGCCTTGTGGGACCAGGGCGCTTTTGGGTTGTGCAAAAAAATCAAGGTATTT.

This clone occurred many times. The translation of this DNA and the TCRdb protein of a much larger clone differ at residue 7, probably owing to a read error; the protein shown here is translated from the DNA. The chain combines TRGV2 with TRGJ1 or TRGJ2. Per germline, CDR1 EGSNGY and CDR2 YDSYNSKV. This CDR3 comprises 11 residues. V lost 0 bases, J lost 11 bases, and 4 bases stayed unmatched. The CDR3 coding sequence is TGTGCCACCTGGGACGGGCGCCAGAAACTCTTT. This gives the protein CATWDGRQKLF.

This clone was counted many times. With a far larger clone one base away, a read error is the likely cause. Additional DNA sequences in this sample encode the identical CDR3. This rearrangement joins TRGV9 to TRGJP. TCRdb does not report a J gene; here it was assigned by matching the DNA to germline references. Germline V gene data show CDR1 as GITISATS and CDR2 as ISYDGTV (reference sequence). This CDR3 region has 18 residues. The CDR3 bases are TGTGCCTTGTGGGAGGTGCAGCCCCAAGAGCTGGGCAAAAAAATCAAGGTATTT. Translated: CALWEVQPQELGKKIKVF.

This clone was picked up a small number of times. The translation of this DNA and the TCRdb protein of a much larger clone differ at residue 8, probably owing to a read error; the protein shown here is translated from the DNA. V is TRGV9 and J is TRGJP. Since TCRdb gives no J gene, matching the DNA to germline was used here to assign it. Germline assignment: CDR1 GITISATS and CDR2 ISYDGTV (reference sequence). The trim removed 0 bases at V and 4 bases at J, leaving 6 bases unmatched. The CDR3 has 18 residues. CDR3 sequence: CALWEVQTQELGKKIKVF. CDR3 nucleotide sequence: TGTGCCTTGTGGGAGGTGCAGACCCAAGAGTTGGGCAAAAAAATCAAGGTATTT.

This clone was seen at least ten times. It differs at one base from a far larger clone, so likely a read error. Different DNA sequences within this sample yield the same CDR3. The V and J genes are TRGV9 and TRGJP. Here the J gene came from matching the DNA to germline, since TCRdb omits it. Germline V gives CDR1 GITISATS, CDR2 ISYDGTV (reference sequence). Trimming took 12 bases from V and 3 from J; bases not matched to a gene: 2. The CDR3 has 13 residues. The CDR3 loop reads CALQELGKKIKVF. DNA of the CDR3: TGTGCCCTGCAAGAGTTGGGCAAAAAAATCAAGGTATTT.

This clone was counted at least ten times. TCRdb shows a much larger clone's protein in place of this DNA's translation, and the two differ at residue 3, likely through a read error; the protein shown is translated from the DNA. The gene calls are TRGV2 and TRGJP1. No J gene is reported in TCRdb; it was inferred here by comparing the DNA with germline. The germline V gene encodes CDR1 EGSNGY and CDR2 YDSYNSKV. The CDR3 has 15 residues. CDR3 in DNA: TGTGCCGCCTGGGCCGTTAATACCACTGGTTGGTTCAAGATATTT. It codes for CAAWAVNTTGWFKIF.